This is a list of T cell receptor beta chains from one sample in a study of T cell responses to AZD1222 COVID-19 vaccine. TCRdb keeps only in-frame clones here, not all; method: immunoSEQ multiplex PCR. Among fewer than 150,000 clones listed, 70% to 90% were seen once. The source material was peripheral blood, sampled on day 0 of AZD1222 vaccination. Receptors were obtained from an adult in good health. Each CDR3 is given with its conserved first and last residue.

cdr3_aa: CASSLQGPGANVLTF
v_call: TRBV7-6
j_call: TRBJ2-6

cdr3_aa: CASSTLGQGSYGYTF
v_call: TRBV5-6
j_call: TRBJ1-2

cdr3_aa: CASSLAGGRGDTGELFF
v_call: TRBV5-1
j_call: TRBJ2-2

cdr3_aa: CASSLGLGENIQYF
v_call: TRBV5-1
j_call: TRBJ2-4

cdr3_aa: CASSLGGGNEKLFF
v_call: TRBV5-4
j_call: TRBJ1-4

cdr3_aa: CASSPTVMDSNQPQHF
v_call: TRBV18
j_call: TRBJ1-5

cdr3_aa: CAIRPGDSKSTDTQYF
v_call: TRBV10-3
j_call: TRBJ2-3

cdr3_aa: CSVLGSYEQYF
v_call: TRBV20-1
j_call: TRBJ2-7

cdr3_aa: CSVEPTGGDTQYF
v_call: TRBV29-1
j_call: TRBJ2-3

cdr3_aa: CASRYSRTGSTDTQYF
v_call: TRBV6-5
j_call: TRBJ2-3

cdr3_aa: CASSYGRQGNQPQHF
v_call: TRBV6-2/TRBV6-3
j_call: TRBJ1-5

cdr3_aa: CASSQGGSTSGANVLTF
v_call: TRBV4-2
j_call: TRBJ2-6

cdr3_aa: CASSKPQGVYNEQFF
v_call: TRBV21-1
j_call: TRBJ2-1

cdr3_aa: CASSSPSGGGGDEQFF
v_call: TRBV6-5
j_call: TRBJ2-1

cdr3_aa: CASSLEYRDSPLHF
v_call: TRBV5-4
j_call: TRBJ1-6

cdr3_aa: CASSLGSYNEQFF
v_call: TRBV12-3/TRBV12-4
j_call: TRBJ2-1

cdr3_aa: CASSGTGRQETQYF
v_call: TRBV19
j_call: TRBJ2-5

cdr3_aa: CASSQDGSSGNTIYF
v_call: TRBV3-1/TRBV3-2
j_call: TRBJ1-3

cdr3_aa: CASHSPGQGAEKLFF
v_call: TRBV10-2
j_call: TRBJ1-4

cdr3_aa: CASSLDWGVGEQFF
v_call: TRBV7-2
j_call: TRBJ2-1

cdr3_aa: CASSLGLAGDNEQFF
v_call: TRBV5-4
j_call: TRBJ2-1

cdr3_aa: CASRPTGLVGEKLFF
v_call: TRBV27
j_call: TRBJ1-4

cdr3_aa: CASSVQRTVNTEAFF
v_call: TRBV2
j_call: TRBJ1-1

cdr3_aa: CASSARPGGGGNTEAFF
v_call: TRBV7-2
j_call: TRBJ1-1

cdr3_aa: CASSQDFRTRGAGGYTF
v_call: TRBV4-2
j_call: TRBJ1-2

cdr3_aa: CASSQEGGTGNQPQHF
v_call: TRBV4-2
j_call: TRBJ1-5

cdr3_aa: CASSRAQGNYNEQFF
v_call: TRBV4-3
j_call: TRBJ2-1

cdr3_aa: CASSLGGTMGYTF
v_call: TRBV7-9
j_call: TRBJ1-2

cdr3_aa: CARSTTTGMRAYPNYGYTF
v_call: TRBV5-3
j_call: TRBJ1-2

cdr3_aa: CASSINQYHDYTF
v_call: TRBV19
j_call: TRBJ1-2

cdr3_aa: CASSPGQGGYEQYF
v_call: TRBV19
j_call: TRBJ2-7

cdr3_aa: CSARDGGSYTF
v_call: TRBV20-1
j_call: TRBJ1-2

cdr3_aa: CASSLAPTDNYGYTF
v_call: TRBV5-1
j_call: TRBJ1-2

cdr3_aa: CASSRAGEETQYF
v_call: TRBV11-3
j_call: TRBJ2-5

cdr3_aa: CASSADREYQPQHF
v_call: TRBV18
j_call: TRBJ1-5

cdr3_aa: CASTLSSNQPQHF
v_call: TRBV19
j_call: TRBJ1-5

cdr3_aa: CASSSFKTGEQFF
v_call: TRBV11-3
j_call: TRBJ2-1

cdr3_aa: CASSVSGTGELFF
v_call: TRBV6-4
j_call: TRBJ2-2

cdr3_aa: CASTQGAGQGSGYTF
v_call: TRBV3-1/TRBV3-2
j_call: TRBJ1-2

cdr3_aa: CASSLFQGQETQYF
v_call: TRBV5-4
j_call: TRBJ2-5

cdr3_aa: CATSDSGRNNEQFF
v_call: TRBV24-1
j_call: TRBJ2-1

cdr3_aa: CASSRDRGSGELFF
v_call: TRBV6-5
j_call: TRBJ2-2

cdr3_aa: CASSVGTSGYEQYF
v_call: TRBV9
j_call: TRBJ2-7

cdr3_aa: CASSYRDREITEAFF
v_call: TRBV28
j_call: TRBJ1-1

cdr3_aa: CASSLGQGDSPLHF
v_call: TRBV7-6
j_call: TRBJ1-6

cdr3_aa: CASSPGQGGPYNEQFF
v_call: TRBV19
j_call: TRBJ2-1